There are many counts of the clone carrying this T cell receptor beta chain. No antigen is known for it. The sample comes from a study of T cells after yellow fever vaccination. Study at large: Fractions containing few cells were prepared with SMART-Seq v4 Ultra Low Input.

One entry per CDR3 protein, called by TCRdb with MiXCR from the 5' RACE reads. This sample yields some 260,000 distinct CDR3 sequences, of which about 5.2% are seen a single time; roughly 3.4% belongs to the top ten. Study-wide findings and caveats: Overlap between CD4 and CD8 compartments was detected for a small share of clonotypes. Weaker in magnitude, the secondary response showed a faster peak on day 5 versus 15. The bulk population could contribute abundant contaminating clonotypes to FACS-sorted repertoires.

This CDR3 region has 12 residues. Germline lookup yields CDR1 SQVTM and CDR2 ANQGSEA. V lost 7 bases and J lost 1, with 8 bases in between. This chain links TRBV29-1 with TRBJ2-1; no clear D gene. The specimen comprised CD4+ T cells sorted from PBMCs, sampled on the day of the yellow fever booster vaccination. The clonotype originates from a man younger than 35 who received the YFV17D yellow fever vaccine. CDR3 nucleotides: TGCAGCGCGACGGATTCCTACAATGAGCAGTTCTTC. Amino acids: CSATDSYNEQFF.